The sequence of this TCR beta chain was determined in a study of graft-versus-host responses after intestinal transplantation. Trimming removed 3 bases from V and 2 bases from J; junction bases left unmatched: 5. The CDR3 contains 15 residues. Germline CDR1 SGHDT, CDR2 YYEEEE. On this clone: Its antigen is currently unknown.

Study results and limitations: Circulating GvH clones peaking coincided with falling HvG clones soon after transplant. Patients who carried graft-donor T cell macrochimerism also had high graft-versus-host to host-versus-graft clonal ratios in their allografts. Recipient marrow harbored GvH clones, some of which surfaced first in ileum or blood.

Repertoires were generated with immunoSEQ multiplex PCR, while TCRdb's copy carries only in-frame clones and drops some. Of around 100,000 clones listed, approximately 84% were seen once; the top ten hold roughly 0.95%. This sequence was found in a human donor who was the organ donor for an intestinal transplant. This specimen consisted of unstimulated CD4+ T cells sorted from spleen or lymph node cells, obtained before transplant. The rearrangement uses TRBV5-6 and TRBJ1-2, with 9 positions matching TRBD1. The chain's CDR3 is CASSWRGTGNYGYTF. In DNA, the CDR3 is TGTGCCAGCAGCTGGCGCGGGACAGGGAACTATGGCTACACCTTC. Full variable domain (rest looked up from reference TRBV5-6 and TRBJ1-2): DAGVTQSPTHLIKTRGQQVTLRCSPKSGHDTVSWYQQALGQGPQFIFQYYEEEERQRGNFPDRFSGHQFPNYSSELNVNALLLGDSALYLCASSWRGTGNYGYTFGSGTRLTVV.